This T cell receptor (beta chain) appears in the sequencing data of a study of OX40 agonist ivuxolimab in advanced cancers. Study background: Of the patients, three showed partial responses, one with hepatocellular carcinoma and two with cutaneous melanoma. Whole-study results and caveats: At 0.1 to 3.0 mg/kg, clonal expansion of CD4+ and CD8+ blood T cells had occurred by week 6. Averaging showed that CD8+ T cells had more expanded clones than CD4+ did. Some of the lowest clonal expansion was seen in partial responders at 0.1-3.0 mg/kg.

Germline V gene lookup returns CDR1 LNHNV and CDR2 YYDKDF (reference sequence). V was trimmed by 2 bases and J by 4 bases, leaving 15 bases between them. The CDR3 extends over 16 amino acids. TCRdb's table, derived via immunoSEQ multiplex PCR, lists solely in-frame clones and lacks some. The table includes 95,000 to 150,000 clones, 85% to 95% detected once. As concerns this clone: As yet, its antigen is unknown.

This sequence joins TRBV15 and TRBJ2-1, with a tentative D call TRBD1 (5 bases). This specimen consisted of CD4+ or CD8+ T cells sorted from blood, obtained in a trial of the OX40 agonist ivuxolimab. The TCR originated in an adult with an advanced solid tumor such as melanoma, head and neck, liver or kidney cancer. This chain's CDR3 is CATSRYLGERYNEQFF. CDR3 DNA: TGTGCCACCAGCAGATACTTAGGGGAACGATACAATGAGCAGTTCTTC.